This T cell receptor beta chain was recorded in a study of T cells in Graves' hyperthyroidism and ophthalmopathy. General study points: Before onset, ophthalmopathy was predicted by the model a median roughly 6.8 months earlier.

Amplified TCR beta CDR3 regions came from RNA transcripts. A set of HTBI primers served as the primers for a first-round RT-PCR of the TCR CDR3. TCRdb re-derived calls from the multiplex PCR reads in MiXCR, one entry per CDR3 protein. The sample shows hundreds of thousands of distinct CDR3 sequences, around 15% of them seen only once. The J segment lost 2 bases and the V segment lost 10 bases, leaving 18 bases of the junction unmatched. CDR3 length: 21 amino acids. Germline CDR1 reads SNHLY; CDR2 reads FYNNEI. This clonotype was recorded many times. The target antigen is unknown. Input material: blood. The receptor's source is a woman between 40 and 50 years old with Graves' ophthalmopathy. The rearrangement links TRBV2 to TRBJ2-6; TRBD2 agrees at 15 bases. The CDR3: CANADPGLAGGGGAGANVLTF. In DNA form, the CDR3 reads TGTGCCAACGCGGACCCGGGACTAGCGGGGGGAGGGGGAGCTGGGGCCAACGTCCTGACTTTC.